Given below is one T cell receptor (beta chain) in context. What it binds is unknown. The record originates from a study of shared clonotypes between healthy human individuals. General study results and limits: In general, naive subsets displayed greater estimated richness than memory subsets did.

Germline V gene sequence: CDR1 LNHDA, CDR2 SQIVND (reference sequence). The CDR3 runs to 14 residues. With 5 bases clipped from V and 5 bases from J, the junction kept 3 bases outside the gene matches. Using immunoSEQ multiplex PCR, the repertoire was profiled, and TCRdb retains in-frame clones only, with some absent. The sample yields under 700,000 clones, around 95% seen once. Naive-designated CD8 cells lacked CD45RO, were positively enriched for CCR7, and omitted terminally differentiated effector memory CD45RA+ cells. The sequencing sample was made of naive CD8+ T cells sorted from blood. The chain links TRBV19 to TRBJ1-5, with 10 bases identical to TRBD1. The sequence was collected from a woman aged 30 to 39 in good health. The CDR3 DNA reads TGTGCCAGTAGTGGAGGACAGGGGGATCAGCCCCAGCATTTT. Protein: CASSGGQGDQPQHF.